Listed here are 3 T cell receptor beta chains from one sample, sequenced in a study of T cell responses to AZD1222 COVID-19 vaccine. The data were produced by immunoSEQ multiplex PCR, yet TCRdb's version contains in-frame clones alone and is incomplete. Of roughly 150,000 clones listed, roughly 90% are singletons. Sequenced here: peripheral blood, sampled on day 0 of AZD1222 vaccination. Receptors originate from an adult in good health.

This chain uses TRBV20-1 with TRBJ1-1; D not resolved. Germline V gives CDR1 DFQATT, CDR2 SNEGSKA (reference sequence). This CDR3 has 11 residues. V shed 1 base and J shed 5 bases, with 5 bases lying between them. The CDR3 spells CSARARTEAFF. Here the CDR3 DNA reads TGCAGTGCTAGAGCGCGAACTGAAGCTTTCTTT.

This rearrangement joins TRBV6-2 or TRBV6-3 to TRBJ1-1; no reliable D call. Germline assignment: CDR1 MNHEY and CDR2 SVGEGT. V was clipped by 4 bases and J by 0 bases, with 9 bases between them. The CDR3 covers 14 residues. The DNA of the CDR3 is TGTGCCAGCAGTTCGCCCCCCATGAACACTGAAGCTTTCTTT. Its protein product is CASSSPPMNTEAFF.

This chain joins TRBV28 and TRBJ1-2; tentative D call: TRBD1 (6 bases). V was shortened by 3 bases and J by 2 bases, with 19 bases between the two germline ends. Germline CDR1 MDHEN, CDR2 SYDVKM. This CDR3 is built from 17 residues. The CDR3 region has the DNA TGTGCCAGCAGTTTTCCGGGGGTCCGGGGGCTGAACTATGGCTACACCTTC. It yields the protein CASSFPGVRGLNYGYTF.